What follows describes a single TCR beta chain. This sample was included in a study of blood T cell repertoires in COVID-19. Generated by immunoSEQ multiplex PCR, the TCRdb table keeps only in-frame clones and is missing some. The data contain approximately 140,000 clones, 84% of them singletons. This receptor was identified in a human donor in a cohort sampled during active COVID-19. Sequenced input: peripheral blood.

The CDR3 coding sequence is TGTGCCAGCAGCCGGGACAGGGGGCGAGAAAAACTGTTTTTT. It yields the protein CASSRDRGREKLFF. V and J are TRBV7-2 and TRBJ1-4; TRBD1 matches 12 bases. The J segment lost 8 bases and the V segment lost 5 bases, leaving 3 bases of the junction unmatched. CDR1 and CDR2 from the germline V gene are SGHTA and FQGNSA. The CDR3 sequence is 14 residues long.